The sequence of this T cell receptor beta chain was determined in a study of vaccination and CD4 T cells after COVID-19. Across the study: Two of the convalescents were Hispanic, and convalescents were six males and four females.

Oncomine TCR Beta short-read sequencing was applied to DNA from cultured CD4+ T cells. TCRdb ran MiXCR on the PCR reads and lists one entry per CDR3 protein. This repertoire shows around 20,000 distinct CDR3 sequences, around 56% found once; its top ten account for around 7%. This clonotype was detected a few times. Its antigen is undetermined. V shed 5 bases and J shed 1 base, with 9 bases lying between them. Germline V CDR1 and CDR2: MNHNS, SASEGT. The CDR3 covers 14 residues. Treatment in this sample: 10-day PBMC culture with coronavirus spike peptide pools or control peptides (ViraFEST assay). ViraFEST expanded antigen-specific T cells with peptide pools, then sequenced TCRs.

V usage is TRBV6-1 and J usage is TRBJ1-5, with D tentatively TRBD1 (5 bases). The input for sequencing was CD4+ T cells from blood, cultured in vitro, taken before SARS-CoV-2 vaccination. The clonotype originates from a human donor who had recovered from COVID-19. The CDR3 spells CASSTRDSNQPQHF. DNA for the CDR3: TGTGCCAGCAGTACCCGGGACAGCAATCAGCCCCAGCATTTT.